Detailed here is one T cell receptor beta chain. An input of 0.5 to 1 ug of RNA was subjected to reverse transcription using random hexamers. Amplification of TCR beta CDR3 was carried out by immunoSEQ multiplex PCR, which covered 54 Vbeta and 13 Jbeta segments. TCRdb reanalysed the immunoSEQ multiplex PCR reads using MiXCR and keeps one entry per CDR3 protein. The sample includes fewer than 150,000 distinct CDR3 sequences, nearly 95% of them seen just once. After removal of 4 bases from V and 10 bases from J, the junction contained 4 bases not matched to a gene. Germline V gene data show CDR1 as SEHNR and CDR2 as FQNEAQ (reference sequence). This CDR3 has 13 amino acids. The data originate from a study of CD8 T cells in Susac syndrome.

Source material: CD8+ T cells from PBMCs. The receptor comes from a human donor in good health. The chain recombines TRBV7-9 with TRBJ2-1; 10 bases match TRBD2. CDR3 DNA sequence: TGTGCCAGCAGCTCGTCACTAGCGGGGGAGCAGTTCTTC. Amino acids: CASSSSLAGEQFF.